The 32 T cell receptor beta chains below were found in one sample sequenced in a study of T cells in Graves' hyperthyroidism and ophthalmopathy. RNA transcripts provided the source from which TCR beta CDR3 regions were amplified. HTBI primers were used for first-round RT-PCR of the TCR CDR3. Each CDR3 protein is one row after TCRdb ran MiXCR on the multiplex PCR reads. The sample lists about 420,000 distinct CDR3 sequences, roughly an eighth occurring once. Sequencing was performed on blood. The receptors shown here come from a young woman with Graves' hyperthyroidism.

This clonotype was found many times. The chain carries TRBV29-1 and TRBJ2-1; maybe TRBD2 (7 bases). Germline loops: CDR1 SQVTM, CDR2 ANQGSEA. V was cut by 5 bases and J by 3 bases, with 23 bases left in between. The CDR3 sequence is 17 residues long. The CDR3 reads CSVHRVGGRGHYNEQFF. Here the CDR3 DNA reads TGCAGCGTTCATCGGGTGGGGGGGCGTGGGCACTACAATGAGCAGTTCTTC.

This clonotype occurred many times. This sequence joins TRBV30 and TRBJ1-5; D is possibly TRBD1 (6 bases). The V end lost 0 bases, the J end lost 7 bases, and 10 bases lay between the germline ends. Looked up from germline, CDR1 is GTSNPN and CDR2 is SVGIG (reference sequence). This CDR3 is built from 13 residues. Here the CDR3 DNA reads TGTGCCTGGAGTGTTGGGGGGGGCCAGCCCCAGCATTTT. This codes for CAWSVGGGQPQHF.

A few counts support this clonotype. The J gene is TRBJ1-5, the V gene TRBV7-2; D is perhaps TRBD1 (5 bases). Trimming took off 2 bases at V and 7 bases at J, with 18 bases between the two ends. Germline V gene sequence: CDR1 SGHTA, CDR2 FQGNSA. This CDR3 has 16 residues. In DNA form, the CDR3 reads TGTGCCAGCAGCTTAATCATGTCGAGGGGAGGACAGCCCCAGCATTTT. Its protein is CASSLIMSRGGQPQHF.

This clonotype has ten or more counts. The J gene is TRBJ2-1, the V gene TRBV7-8, with D perhaps matching TRBD2 (6 bases). Germline assignment: CDR1 SGHVS and CDR2 FQNEAQ. V was pared by 4 bases and J by 1 base, with 14 bases between. There are 16 residues in the CDR3. CDR3 sequence (DNA): TGTGCCAGCAGCTCCAATAGCGGAGGGTCCTACAATGAGCAGTTCTTC. It is translated as CASSSNSGGSYNEQFF.

The sample holds a few counts of this clonotype. This rearrangement joins TRBV5-1 to TRBJ2-1, with TRBD2 matching over 7 bases. Germline CDR1 SGHRS, CDR2 YFSETQ. The trim removed 0 bases at V and 10 bases at J, leaving 10 bases unmatched. The CDR3 runs 15 residues. For the CDR3, the DNA is TGCGCCAGCAGCTTGGATCAGGGAGGGTGGAGAGAGCAGTTCTTC. This translates into CASSLDQGGWREQFF.

In its sample, this clonotype was seen many times. The CDR3 protein is CASSQDWAGGEDTEAFF. CDR3 in DNA: TGTGCCAGCAGCCAAGATTGGGCAGGGGGCGAGGACACTGAAGCTTTCTTT. The chain recombines TRBV3-1 with TRBJ1-1; 8 bases agree with TRBD1. V shed 0 bases, J shed 3 bases, and the junction held 9 bases outside the gene matches. The CDR3 is made up of 17 amino acids. Per the germline V gene, CDR1 is LGHDT and CDR2 is YNNKEL (reference sequence). Full variable domain (missing parts from reference TRBV3-1 and TRBJ1-1): DTAVSQTPKYLVTQMGNDKSIKCEQNLGHDTMYWYKQDSKKFLKIMFSYNNKELIINETVPNRFSPKSPDKAHLNLHINSLELGDSAVYFCASSQDWAGGEDTEAFFGQGTRLTVV.

The rearrangement joins TRBV5-4 to TRBJ2-3, with D unresolved. Germline V gene data show CDR1 as SGHNT and CDR2 as YYREEE (reference sequence). V dropped 0 bases and J dropped 0 bases, with 11 bases sitting between them. The CDR3 runs 16 residues. The CDR3 here is CASSLAGPPSTDTQYF. In DNA, the CDR3 is TGTGCCAGCAGCTTGGCAGGCCCCCCTAGCACAGATACGCAGTATTTT.

In this sample, this clonotype turned up many times. The chain links TRBV29-1 to TRBJ2-7; no clear D gene. The CDR3 has 13 amino acids. The germline V gene encodes CDR1 SQVTM and CDR2 ANQGSEA. V was shortened by 0 bases and J by 6 bases, with 12 bases between the two germline ends. CDR3 DNA: TGCAGCGTTGAAGATCTGACGCTAGGCGAGCAGTACTTC. Amino acid sequence: CSVEDLTLGEQYF.

This clonotype was found many times. The chain carries TRBV11-2 and TRBJ2-7, with D possibly being TRBD2 (7 bases). The V end was cut by 3 bases, the J end by 3 bases, with 12 bases between. This CDR3 contains 14 residues. The germline V gene encodes CDR1 SGHAT and CDR2 FQNNGV. CDR3 in DNA: TGTGCCAGCAGCTTGGGGGGGGCTGTCTACGAGCAGTACTTC. Its protein is CASSLGGAVYEQYF.

This clonotype was seen many times. V usage is TRBV19 and J usage is TRBJ1-3; 8 nucleotides line up with TRBD1. Per the germline V gene, CDR1 is LNHDA and CDR2 is SQIVND (reference sequence). The length of the CDR3 is 17 residues. Trimming at V came to 3 bases and at J to 4 bases, leaving 11 bases not matched to a gene. DNA of the CDR3: TGTGCCAGTAGTATCTCCGGGACAGGCGGCGCGGGAAACACCATATATTTT. It is translated as CASSISGTGGAGNTIYF.

This clonotype was detected many times. The chain uses TRBV11-3 and TRBJ2-1; D is ambiguous. The germline gives CDR1 SGHNT, CDR2 YENEEA. The length of the CDR3 is 14 residues. Between the trimmed V and J ends, which lost 4 bases and 9 bases, there was a span of 16 bases. The CDR3, as DNA: TGTGCCAGCAGCTCCGACGCCAATCGTGGTGAGCAGTTCTTC. This translates into CASSSDANRGEQFF.

The table lists this clonotype with many counts. The chain employs TRBV3-1 and TRBJ1-1; D might be TRBD1 (6 bases). CDR1 is LGHDT, CDR2 YNNKEL, per germline (reference sequence). This CDR3 is built from 13 residues. V lost 8 bases to trimming and J lost 2 bases, with 12 bases between them. The CDR3 DNA reads as TGTGCCAGCTCCAAGGGGGGTAACACTGAAGCTTTCTTT. Its protein product is CASSKGGNTEAFF.

A remark on this clonotype: A clone one base away is much larger, so this may be a read error. V and J are TRBV29-1 and TRBJ1-2, with 9 bases that match TRBD1. CDR1 SQVTM and CDR2 ANQGSEA come from the germline V gene. Losses at the gene ends were 4 bases for V and 7 bases for J; bases not matched to a gene: 7. The CDR3 consists of 13 residues. CDR3 bases: TGCAGCGTTGCTATCGGGACAGGGTCTGGCTACACCTTC. Translated: CSVAIGTGSGYTF.

This clonotype occurred many times. This chain uses TRBV7-2 with TRBJ2-3, with 12 bases that match TRBD2. This CDR3 is 17 amino acids long. Unmatched junction bases numbered 9, after V lost 2 bases and J lost 6 bases. The germline gives CDR1 SGHTA, CDR2 FQGNSA. The CDR3 DNA reads TGTGCCAGCAGCTTACAAGCTAGCGGGAGGGCGGGTGATACGCAGTATTTT. Translating gives CASSLQASGRAGDTQYF.

This clonotype was seen at least ten times. The V gene is TRBV12-3 or TRBV12-4, the J gene TRBJ2-3, with D maybe TRBD1 (6 bases). Trimming removed 5 bases from V and 0 bases from J, with 15 bases in between. The CDR3 loop spans 16 amino acids. The CDR3 spells CASSQTTGPSTDTQYF. The DNA of the CDR3 is TGTGCCAGCAGTCAGACGACAGGTCCTAGCACAGATACGCAGTATTTT.

This clonotype was counted at least ten times. The rearrangement joins TRBV6-1 to TRBJ2-1, with a weak D call TRBD2 (7 bases). The CDR3 runs to 15 residues. Germline V CDR1 and CDR2: MNHNS, SASEGT. V was clipped by 2 bases and J by 4 bases, with 12 bases between them. CDR3 loop: CASSESQGGYNEQFF. In DNA, the CDR3 is TGTGCCAGCAGTGAATCACAGGGAGGGTACAATGAGCAGTTCTTC.

V gene TRBV20-1 combines with J gene TRBJ2-1; no reliable D call. There are 16 residues in the CDR3. Trimming took 3 bases from V and 4 from J, leaving 19 bases between them. Germline CDR1 and CDR2: DFQATT and SNEGSKA (reference sequence). CDR3: CSASILGSYLYNEQFF. As DNA, the CDR3 is TGCAGTGCTAGTATCCTAGGTAGTTACCTTTACAATGAGCAGTTCTTC.

V is TRBV5-1 and J is TRBJ1-6; D ambiguous. Germline V gene sequence: CDR1 SGHRS, CDR2 YFSETQ. CDR3 size: 14 residues. Trimming stripped 4 bases from V and 10 bases from J, with 15 bases between. The CDR3 is CASSDPRVDSPLHF. The CDR3 nucleotides are TGCGCCAGCAGCGACCCAAGAGTAGACTCACCCCTCCACTTT.

The sample holds many counts of this clonotype. V and J are TRBV11-1 and TRBJ2-1; 14 nucleotides align to TRBD2. V trimming: 5 bases; J trimming: 3 bases; junction bases outside the gene matches: 6. This CDR3 has 17 amino acids. Germline CDR1 SGHAT, CDR2 FQDESV (reference sequence). CDR3: CASSLRLAGGLYNEQFF. CDR3 DNA: TGTGCCAGCAGCCTGAGACTAGCGGGAGGGCTCTACAATGAGCAGTTCTTC.

This rearrangement joins TRBV5-5 to TRBJ2-7; 8 nucleotides align to TRBD1. CDR3 size: 15 residues. Germline values: CDR1 SGHKS, CDR2 YYEKEE (reference sequence). With 4 bases clipped from V and 4 bases from J, the junction kept 10 bases outside the gene matches. CDR3 loop: CASSTDRGLGYEQYF. The CDR3 DNA reads as TGTGCCAGCAGCACTGACAGGGGACTCGGATACGAGCAGTACTTC.

This clonotype was picked up many times. The V and J genes are TRBV7-8 and TRBJ2-1; D unresolved. The CDR3 contains 14 residues. V lost 5 bases and J lost 6, with 14 bases in between. Germline V gives CDR1 SGHVS, CDR2 FQNEAQ. DNA for the CDR3: TGTGCCAGCAGCCCCGTGATTTCCGGCAATGAGCAGTTCTTC. Its protein is CASSPVISGNEQFF.

This clonotype has just a few counts. The J gene is TRBJ2-2, the V gene TRBV19, with no clear D. Germline lookup yields CDR1 LNHDA and CDR2 SQIVND (reference sequence). The CDR3 loop spans 14 amino acids. Trimming left V 4 bases short and J 3 bases short, with 9 bases between. CDR3 in DNA: TGTGCCAGTAGTAATTCTGTGGACACCGGGGAGCTGTTTTTT. Protein product: CASSNSVDTGELFF.

This clonotype was seen repeatedly, ten times or more. V is TRBV4-3 and J is TRBJ2-3; D gene unclear. The germline V and J ends were trimmed by 0 bases and 7 bases, with 8 bases remaining between them. The V gene's germline CDR1 is LGHNA and CDR2 YSLEER. The CDR3 contains 13 residues. As DNA, the CDR3 is TGCGCCAGCAGCCAAGAGGGCGGAAATACGCAGTATTTT. Protein: CASSQEGGNTQYF.

There are many counts of this clonotype. The V gene is TRBV7-9, the J gene TRBJ1-1; a weak D match, TRBD1 (6 bases). Germline assignment: CDR1 SEHNR and CDR2 FQNEAQ (reference sequence). This CDR3 is built from 15 residues. Trimming left V 5 bases short and J 0 bases short, with 13 bases between. DNA for the CDR3: TGTGCCAGCAGCCTTCAGGGGAACATGAACACTGAAGCTTTCTTT. It yields the protein CASSLQGNMNTEAFF.

This clonotype was observed at least ten times. This chain connects TRBV20-1 to TRBJ2-4; D remains ambiguous. Deletions cut 2 bases from V and 8 bases from J, with 22 bases between. This CDR3 spans 16 amino acids. Looked up from germline, CDR1 is DFQATT and CDR2 is SNEGSKA (reference sequence). In DNA form, the CDR3 reads TGCAGTGCTAGACCCCCCATGTGGTCAAAAGAGCACATTCAGTACTTC. Its protein product is CSARPPMWSKEHIQYF.

This clonotype occurred many times. This chain connects TRBV9 to TRBJ2-7; 7 bases are shared with TRBD2. CDR3 length: 15 amino acids. With 0 bases clipped from V and 2 bases from J, the junction kept 5 bases outside the gene matches. CDR1 is SGDLS and CDR2 is YYNGEE in the germline V gene. Here the CDR3 reads CASSVGASGTYEQYF. As DNA, the CDR3 is TGTGCCAGCAGCGTAGGGGCTAGCGGTACCTACGAGCAGTACTTC.

The V gene is TRBV11-2, the J gene TRBJ2-3; 8 nucleotides align to TRBD2. This CDR3 contains 16 residues. Per the germline V gene, CDR1 is SGHAT and CDR2 is FQNNGV. V shed 0 bases, J shed 5 bases, and the junction held 7 bases outside the gene matches. The CDR3 coding sequence is TGTGCCAGCAGCTTAGAGATTAGCGGGACGTTAGATACGCAGTATTTT. This encodes CASSLEISGTLDTQYF.

The gene calls are TRBV5-1 and TRBJ1-4; no clear D. Germline CDR1 is SGHRS and CDR2 is YFSETQ. Trimming left V 0 bases short and J 3 bases short, with 9 bases between. This CDR3 contains 15 residues. In nucleotides, the CDR3 is TGCGCCAGCAGCTTGGTTGTAGGACCTAATGAAAAACTGTTTTTT. Its translation: CASSLVVGPNEKLFF.

Many counts were recorded for this clonotype. V is TRBV12-3 or TRBV12-4 and J is TRBJ2-2, with TRBD1 identical over 11 bases. The CDR3 is 17 amino acids. V lost 5 bases, J lost 5 bases, and 10 bases stayed unmatched. The CDR3 region is CASSTIPGQGVTGELFF. Written as DNA, the CDR3 is TGTGCCAGCAGTACAATACCGGGACAGGGGGTTACCGGGGAGCTGTTTTTT.

This clonotype occurred many times. The CDR3 sequence is CSASPKETQYF. The CDR3, as DNA: TGCAGTGCCTCGCCGAAAGAGACCCAGTACTTC. This sequence joins TRBV20-1 and TRBJ2-5; D is unresolved. Trimming left V 6 bases short and J 3 bases short, with 8 bases between. Germline V lookup: CDR1 DFQATT, CDR2 SNEGSKA (reference sequence). The CDR3 loop spans 11 amino acids.

This clonotype was seen ten or more times. The chain is built from TRBV6-5 and TRBJ2-3; 9 bases line up with TRBD1. Germline CDR1 reads MNHEY; CDR2 reads SVGAGI. The V gene end was trimmed by 0 bases and the J gene end by 1 base; junction bases not matched to a gene: 5. This CDR3 spans 17 amino acids. The CDR3, as DNA: TGTGCCAGCAGTTACTCGGACAGGGGCCCAGGCACAGATACGCAGTATTTT. Translating it yields CASSYSDRGPGTDTQYF.

The J gene is TRBJ2-4, the V gene TRBV2, with a tentative D call TRBD2 (6 bases). Germline V CDR1 and CDR2: SNHLY, FYNNEI. Trimming took 2 bases from V and 6 from J, leaving 11 bases between them. The CDR3 is 14 residues long. The CDR3 nucleotides are TGTGCCAGCAGTGAATTTCGGGGGTCAAACATTCAGTACTTC. Its protein product is CASSEFRGSNIQYF. The whole variable domain, remainder taken from reference TRBV2 and TRBJ2-4, is EPEVTQTPSHQVTQMGQEVILRCVPISNHLYFYWYRQILGQKVEFLVSFYNNEISEKSEIFDDQFSVERPDGSNFTLKIRSTKLEDSAMYFCASSEFRGSNIQYFGAGTRLSVL.